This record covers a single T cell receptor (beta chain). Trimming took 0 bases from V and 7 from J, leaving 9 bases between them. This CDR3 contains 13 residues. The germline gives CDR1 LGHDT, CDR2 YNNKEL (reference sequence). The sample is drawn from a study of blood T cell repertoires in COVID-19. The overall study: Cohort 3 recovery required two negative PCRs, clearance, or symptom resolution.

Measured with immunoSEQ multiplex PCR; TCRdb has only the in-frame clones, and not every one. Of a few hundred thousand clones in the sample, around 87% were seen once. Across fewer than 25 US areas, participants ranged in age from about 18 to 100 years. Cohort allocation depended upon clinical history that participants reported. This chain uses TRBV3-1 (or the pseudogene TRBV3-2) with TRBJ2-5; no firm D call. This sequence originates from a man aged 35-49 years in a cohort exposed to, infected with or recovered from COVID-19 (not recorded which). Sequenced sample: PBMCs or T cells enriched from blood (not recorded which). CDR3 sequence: CASSQDGPRTQYF. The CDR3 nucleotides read TGTGCCAGCAGCCAAGATGGCCCAAGGACCCAGTACTTC.